Described below is a single T cell receptor (beta chain) sequence and its context. Its antigen is unidentified. Profiling relied on immunoSEQ multiplex PCR, and the TCRdb table lists in-frame clones only, not all of them. The table records roughly 92,000 clones, about 85% of them present only once. The sample belongs to a study of graft-versus-host responses after intestinal transplantation. Looking at the study overall: Each patient got anti-thymocyte globulin induction, then tacrolimus and steroids for around 3 years.

The clonotype comes from a human donor who was the organ donor for an intestinal transplant. Specimen: unstimulated CD4+ T cells sorted from spleen or lymph node cells, collected before transplant.

Here the CDR3 reads CASSLGPGTSGGSPYEQYF. CDR3 nucleotide sequence: TGTGCCAGCAGCTTGGGTCCCGGGACTAGCGGGGGGTCACCCTACGAGCAGTACTTC. This chain links TRBV5-4 with TRBJ2-7; 15 nucleotides match TRBD2. Germline V CDR1 and CDR2: SGHNT, YYREEE (reference sequence). The CDR3 loop spans 19 amino acids. Losses at the gene ends were 0 bases for V and 2 bases for J; bases not matched to a gene: 9.